This section outlines one TCR beta chain sequence together with its context. The data were taken from a study of cytomegalovirus exposure and HLA in healthy donors. Germline assignment: CDR1 MNHNY and CDR2 SVGAGI (reference sequence). There are 15 residues in the CDR3. V dropped 6 bases and J dropped 1; count of bases not matched to a gene: 6. PCR was performed using 60 Vbeta and 13 Jbeta primers. The assay was immunoSEQ multiplex PCR, and TCRdb's table has in-frame clones only and misses some. This sample has some 130,000 clones, with 65% to 90% found just once. Sampled while nominally healthy, donors likely had unrecorded immune exposures.

The specimen sequenced was PBMCs. V usage is TRBV6-6 and J usage is TRBJ2-3, with 8 bases identical to TRBD1. The TCR originated in a man between 45 and 60 years old in good health and CMV-seronegative. Here the CDR3 DNA reads TGTGCCAGCAGCTTAAAGACAGGGGGCACAGATACGCAGTATTTT. Amino acids: CASSLKTGGTDTQYF.